This T cell receptor beta chain is from a study of blood T cell repertoires in COVID-19. Profiled with immunoSEQ multiplex PCR; TCRdb holds only in-frame clones, not every one. The repertoire holds 250,000 to 300,000 clones, with roughly 80% as singletons. The V end lost 4 bases, the J end lost 2 bases, and 6 bases lay between the germline ends. Germline lookup yields CDR1 LGHDT and CDR2 YNNKEL (reference sequence). This CDR3 contains 12 residues. This clone has a handful of counts. The source is a man in his sixties who had recovered from COVID-19. Sequenced: peripheral blood. The chain has TRBV3-1 (or the pseudogene TRBV3-2) and TRBJ2-7, with D possibly TRBD2 on 5 matching bases. CDR3 in DNA: TGTGCCAGCAGCCGGACTGCCTACGAGCAGTACTTC. Translation gives CASSRTAYEQYF.